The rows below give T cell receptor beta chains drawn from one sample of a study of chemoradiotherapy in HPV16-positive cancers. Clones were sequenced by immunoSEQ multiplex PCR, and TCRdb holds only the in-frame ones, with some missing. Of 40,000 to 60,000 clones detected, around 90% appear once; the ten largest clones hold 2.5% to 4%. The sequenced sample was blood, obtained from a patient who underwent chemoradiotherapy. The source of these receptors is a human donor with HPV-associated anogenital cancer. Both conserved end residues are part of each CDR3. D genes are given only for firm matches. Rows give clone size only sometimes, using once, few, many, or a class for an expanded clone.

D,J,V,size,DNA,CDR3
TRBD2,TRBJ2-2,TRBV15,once,TGTGCCACCAGCAGGGAACCGGGAGGGAACACCGGGGAGCTGTTTTTT,CATSREPGGNTGELFF
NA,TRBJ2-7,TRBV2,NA,TGTGCCAGCAGTTTTTCCCTGGAGCAGTACTTC,CASSFSLEQYF
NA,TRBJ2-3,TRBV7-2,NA,TGTGCCAGCAGCTCCGGACCTTGGGGCACGCAGTATTTT,CASSSGPWGTQYF
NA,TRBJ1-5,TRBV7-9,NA,TGTGCCAGCAGCTTATGGGGTAATCAGCCCCAGCATTTT,CASSLWGNQPQHF
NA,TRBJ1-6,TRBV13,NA,TGTGCCAGCAGCTTGGAGGCTTTCCCAGTCAATTCACCCCTCCACTTT,CASSLEAFPVNSPLHF
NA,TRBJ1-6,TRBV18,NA,TGTGCCAGCTCACCAGCAAGACAGGCGAGCTCCTATAATTCACCCCTCCACTTT,CASSPARQASSYNSPLHF
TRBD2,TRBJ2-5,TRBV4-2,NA,TGTGCCAGCAGCCAAGATGTTAGCGGGGGGGCCCGGGGAGAGACCCAGTACTTC,CASSQDVSGGARGETQYF
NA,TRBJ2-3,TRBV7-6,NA,TGTGCCAGCAGCTCCCGCCTTTTCGTTACGCAGTATTTT,CASSSRLFVTQYF
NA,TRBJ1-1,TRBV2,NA,TGTGCCAGCAGTGAGTATTCTTCCCGGGGAGGCACTGAAGCTTTCTTT,CASSEYSSRGGTEAFF
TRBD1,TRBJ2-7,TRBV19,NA,TGTGCCAGTAGTACCGGGGACAGAGGGTACGAGCAGTACTTC,CASSTGDRGYEQYF
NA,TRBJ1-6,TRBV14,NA,TGTGCCAGCAGCCAAGTTACAGGGAGTTCACCCCTCCACTTT,CASSQVTGSSPLHF
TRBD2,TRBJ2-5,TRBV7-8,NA,TGTGCCAGCAGCTTAGCGAGGGAGGGGGAGACCCAGTACTTC,CASSLAREGETQYF
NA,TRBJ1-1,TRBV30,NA,TGTGCCTGGAGGGTGGACACCATGAACACTGAAGCTTTCTTT,CAWRVDTMNTEAFF
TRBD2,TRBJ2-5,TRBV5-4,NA,TGTGCCAGCAGCTTTGCGGGGGGACAAGAGACCCAGTACTTC,CASSFAGGQETQYF
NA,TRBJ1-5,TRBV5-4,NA,TGTGCCAGCAGCAAGGATGGGGTCAATCAGCCCCAGCATTTT,CASSKDGVNQPQHF
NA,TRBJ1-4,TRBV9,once,TGTGCCAGCAGCGTAGGGGGTTCAACTAATGAAAAACTGTTTTTT,CASSVGGSTNEKLFF
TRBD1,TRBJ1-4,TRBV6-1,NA,TGTGCCAGCAGTGAGCTGGGACAGGGGCACAGAAAACTGTTTTTT,CASSELGQGHRKLFF
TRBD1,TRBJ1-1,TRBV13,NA,TGTGCCAGCAGCCGGGACAGTAACACTGAAGCTTTCTTT,CASSRDSNTEAFF
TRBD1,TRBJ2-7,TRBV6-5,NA,TGTGCCAGCAGTTCAGGGACAGGGCGGGAGCAGTACTTC,CASSSGTGREQYF
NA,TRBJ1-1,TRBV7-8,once,TGTGCCAGCAGCTGGGGACGAAGGTCTGTGACTGAAGCTTTCTTT,CASSWGRRSVTEAFF
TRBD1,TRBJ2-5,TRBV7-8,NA,TGTGCCAGCAGCTCAAGGGCCGGACAGGGGAGGGGGACCCAGTACTTC,CASSSRAGQGRGTQYF
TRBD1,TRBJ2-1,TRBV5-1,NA,TGCGCCAGCAGCGTGGGGACAGGGGCCTCCAGGAATGAGCAGTTCTTC,CASSVGTGASRNEQFF
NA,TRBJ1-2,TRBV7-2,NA,TGTGCCAGCAACCCGGGGGCAGGGAACTATGGCTACACCTTC,CASNPGAGNYGYTF
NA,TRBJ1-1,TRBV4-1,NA,TGCGCCAGCAGCCAAACAGGGCCCCGGGGCACTGAAGCTTTCTTT,CASSQTGPRGTEAFF
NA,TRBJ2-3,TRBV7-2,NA,TGTGCCAGCAGCTTAGGGTCAGGGGATGGGGTCGGTGGGTTT,CASSLGSGDGVGGF
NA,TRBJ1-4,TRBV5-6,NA,TGTGCCAGCAGCTTCGGAGGCACAGTAAGGGAAAAACTGTTTTTT,CASSFGGTVREKLFF
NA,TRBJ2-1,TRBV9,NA,TGTGCCAGCAGCGTATCCCTCTTTGAGGGGGAGCAGTTCTTC,CASSVSLFEGEQFF